These 5 T cell receptor beta chains came from one sample sequenced in a study of blood T cells in healthy people across ages. A sample-barcoded 5' primer and a J-beta primer mix were used in a second PCR of about 7 to 12 cycles. TCRdb analysed the 5' RACE reads with MiXCR anew, one entry per CDR3 protein. The profile covers hundreds of thousands of distinct CDR3 sequences, with over 40% appearing a single time and roughly 14% taken by the ten largest. The sequenced material came from blood. Receptor source: a woman at least 80 years old in good health.

This clonotype was found many times. The chain couples TRBV7-9 to TRBJ2-1; 15 bases align to TRBD2. CDR3 length: 16 residues. CDR1 and CDR2 (germline): SEHNR, FQNEAQ (reference sequence). With V trimmed by 5 bases and J by 8 bases, 7 bases remained unmatched. The CDR3 loop is CASSNGLAGGMDEQFF. CDR3 in DNA: TGTGCCAGCAGCAACGGACTAGCGGGGGGGATGGATGAGCAGTTCTTC.

This clonotype was seen a handful of times. Relative to the germline gene, one junction end is altered; a read error may explain this. The CDR3, as DNA: TGTGACAGCAGTGACCCGGGCCGGACCACAGATACGCAGTATTTT. Its protein is CDSSDPGRTTDTQYF. The chain couples TRBV25-1 to TRBJ2-3; D not resolved. This CDR3 is built from 15 residues. The germline V gene has CDR1 MGHDK and CDR2 SYGVNS.

This clonotype was detected a few times. This chain links TRBV5-1 with TRBJ1-2; D might be TRBD1 (5 bases). This CDR3 is built from 16 residues. The germline CDR1 and CDR2 sequences are SGHRS and YFSETQ. V was shortened by 0 bases and J by 5 bases, with 17 bases between the two germline ends. CDR3 sequence reads: CASSLDFRAREYGYTF. CDR3 DNA sequence: TGCGCCAGCAGCTTGGACTTCAGGGCCAGGGAGTATGGCTACACCTTC.

This clonotype came up many times. V is TRBV11-2 and J is TRBJ2-4; possibly TRBD1 for D (5 bases). CDR1 is SGHAT and CDR2 is FQNNGV in the germline V gene. V was cut by 2 bases and J by 10 bases, with 18 bases left in between. The CDR3 runs to 15 residues. The chain's CDR3 is CASSLYSQTARIQYF. The CDR3 DNA reads as TGTGCCAGCAGCTTATATTCACAGACAGCCCGGATTCAGTACTTC.

V and J are TRBV7-9 and TRBJ2-1; D might be TRBD1 or TRBD2, each matching 5 bases. The V end lost 3 bases, the J end lost 2 bases, and 14 bases lay between the germline ends. This CDR3 region has 16 residues. CDR1 SEHNR and CDR2 FQNEAQ come from the germline V gene (reference sequence). CDR3 nucleotide sequence: TGTGCCAGCAGCTTTAGCGCAACGGGACCCTACAATGAGCAGTTCTTC. Encoded protein: CASSFSATGPYNEQFF.